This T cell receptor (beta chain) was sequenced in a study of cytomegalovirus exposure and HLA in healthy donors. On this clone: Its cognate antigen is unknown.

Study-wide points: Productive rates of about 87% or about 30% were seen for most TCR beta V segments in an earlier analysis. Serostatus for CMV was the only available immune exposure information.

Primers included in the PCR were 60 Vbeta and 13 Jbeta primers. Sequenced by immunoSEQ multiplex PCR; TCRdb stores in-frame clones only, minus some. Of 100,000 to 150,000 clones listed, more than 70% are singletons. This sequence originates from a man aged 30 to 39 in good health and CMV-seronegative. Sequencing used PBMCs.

The CDR3 DNA sequence: TGTGCCATCAGTGAGCGGGATACGCGCGAGCAGTACTTC. Translating it yields CAISERDTREQYF. This chain connects TRBV10-3 to TRBJ2-7; TRBD2 is a possible D gene (5 bases). The V gene lost 2 bases and the J gene lost 6 bases, with 11 bases spanning the gap. CDR3 size: 13 residues. The V gene's germline CDR1 is ENHRY and CDR2 SYGVKD.